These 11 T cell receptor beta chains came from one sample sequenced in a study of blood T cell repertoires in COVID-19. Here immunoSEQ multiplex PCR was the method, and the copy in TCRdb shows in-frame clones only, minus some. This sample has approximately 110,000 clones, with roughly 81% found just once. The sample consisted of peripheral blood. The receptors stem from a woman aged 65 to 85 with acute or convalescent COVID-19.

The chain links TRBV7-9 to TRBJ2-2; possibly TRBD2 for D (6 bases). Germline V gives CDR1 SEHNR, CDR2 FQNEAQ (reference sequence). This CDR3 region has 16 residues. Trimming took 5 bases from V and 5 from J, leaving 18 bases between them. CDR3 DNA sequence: TGTGCCAGCAGCGTTTCCCCCGGGACTCCTACCGGGGAGCTGTTTTTT. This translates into CASSVSPGTPTGELFF.

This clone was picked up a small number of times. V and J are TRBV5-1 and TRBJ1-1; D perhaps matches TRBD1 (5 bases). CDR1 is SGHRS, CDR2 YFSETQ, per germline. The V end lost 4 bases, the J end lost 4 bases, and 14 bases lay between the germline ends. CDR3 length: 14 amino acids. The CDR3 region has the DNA TGCGCCAGCAGCCTCTCTGGACATGGCACTGAAGCTTTCTTT. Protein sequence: CASSLSGHGTEAFF.

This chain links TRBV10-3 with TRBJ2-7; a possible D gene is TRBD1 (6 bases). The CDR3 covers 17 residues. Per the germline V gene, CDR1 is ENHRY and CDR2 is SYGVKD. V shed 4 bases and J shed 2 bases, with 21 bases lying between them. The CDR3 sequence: CAISGSGDQGNPYEQYF. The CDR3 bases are TGTGCCATCAGTGGAAGCGGCGATCAGGGGAACCCCTACGAGCAGTACTTC.

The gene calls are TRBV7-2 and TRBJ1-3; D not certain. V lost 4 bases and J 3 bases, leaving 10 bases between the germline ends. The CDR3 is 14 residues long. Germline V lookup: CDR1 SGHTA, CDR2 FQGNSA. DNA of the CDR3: TGTGCCAGCAGCTCTCCCGGGTTTGGAAACACCATATATTTT. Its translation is CASSSPGFGNTIYF.

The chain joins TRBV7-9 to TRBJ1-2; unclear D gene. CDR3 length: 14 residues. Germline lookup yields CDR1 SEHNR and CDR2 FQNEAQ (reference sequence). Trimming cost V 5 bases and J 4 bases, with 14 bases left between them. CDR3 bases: TGTGCCAGCAGCGCTAATTATGGTACCTATGGCTACACCTTC. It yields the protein CASSANYGTYGYTF.

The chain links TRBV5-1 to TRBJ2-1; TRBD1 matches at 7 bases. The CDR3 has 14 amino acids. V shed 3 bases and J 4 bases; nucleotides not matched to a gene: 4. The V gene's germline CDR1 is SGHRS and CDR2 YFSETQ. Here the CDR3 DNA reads TGCGCCAGCAGCTCACCGGGACAGTACAATGAGCAGTTCTTC. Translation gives CASSSPGQYNEQFF.

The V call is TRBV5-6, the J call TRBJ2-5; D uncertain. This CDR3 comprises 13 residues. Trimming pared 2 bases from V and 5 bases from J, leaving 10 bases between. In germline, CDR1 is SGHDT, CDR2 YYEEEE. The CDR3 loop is CASSFSAGETQYF. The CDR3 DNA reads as TGTGCCAGCAGCTTCTCGGCCGGGGAGACCCAGTACTTC.

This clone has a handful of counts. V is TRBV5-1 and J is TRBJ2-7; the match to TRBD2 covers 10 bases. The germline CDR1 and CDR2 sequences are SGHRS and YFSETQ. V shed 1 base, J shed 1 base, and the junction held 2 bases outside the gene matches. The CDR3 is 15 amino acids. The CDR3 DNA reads TGCGCCAGCAGCTTGACAGCGGGAGGGTCCTACGAGCAGTACTTC. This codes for CASSLTAGGSYEQYF.

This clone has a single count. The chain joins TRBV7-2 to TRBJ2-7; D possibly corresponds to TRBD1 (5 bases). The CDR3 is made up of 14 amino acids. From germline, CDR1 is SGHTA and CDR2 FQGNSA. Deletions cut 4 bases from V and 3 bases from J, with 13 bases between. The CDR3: CASSSQLDSYEQYF. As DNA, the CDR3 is TGTGCCAGCAGCTCTCAATTAGACAGCTACGAGCAGTACTTC.

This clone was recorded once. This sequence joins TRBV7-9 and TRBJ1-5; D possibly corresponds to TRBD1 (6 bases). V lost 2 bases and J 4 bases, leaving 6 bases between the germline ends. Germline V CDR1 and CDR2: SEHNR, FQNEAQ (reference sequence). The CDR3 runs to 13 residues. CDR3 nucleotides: TGTGCCAGCAGCTTAACAGGGAATCAGCCCCAGCATTTT. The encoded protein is CASSLTGNQPQHF.

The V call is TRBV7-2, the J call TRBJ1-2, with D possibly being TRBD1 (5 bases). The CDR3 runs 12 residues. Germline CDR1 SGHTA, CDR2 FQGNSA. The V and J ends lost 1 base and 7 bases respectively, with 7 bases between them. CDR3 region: CASSLVQGGYTF. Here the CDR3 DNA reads TGTGCCAGCAGCTTAGTGCAGGGTGGCTACACCTTC.